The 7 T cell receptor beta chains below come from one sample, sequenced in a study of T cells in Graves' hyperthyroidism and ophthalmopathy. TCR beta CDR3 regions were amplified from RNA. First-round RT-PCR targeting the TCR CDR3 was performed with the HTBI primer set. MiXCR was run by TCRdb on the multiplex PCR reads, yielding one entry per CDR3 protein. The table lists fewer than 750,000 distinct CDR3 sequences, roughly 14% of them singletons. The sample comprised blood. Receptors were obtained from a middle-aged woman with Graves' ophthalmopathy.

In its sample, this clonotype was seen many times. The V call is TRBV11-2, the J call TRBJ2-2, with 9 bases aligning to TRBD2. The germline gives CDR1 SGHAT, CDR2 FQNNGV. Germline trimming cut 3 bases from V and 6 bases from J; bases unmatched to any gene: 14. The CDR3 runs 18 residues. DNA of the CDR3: TGTGCCAGCAGCTTGGGGACATATGCGGGAGGGTTGTCCGGGGAGCTGTTTTTT. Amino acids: CASSLGTYAGGLSGELFF.

The DNA for the CDR3 is TGTGCCACCCGGACACTAGCGGAAACTCGGGGCGGGGAGCTGTTTTTT. It codes for CATRTLAETRGGELFF. The V gene is TRBV2, the J gene TRBJ2-2, with 8 bases lining up with TRBD2. V lost 10 bases to trimming and J lost 7 bases; unmatched junction nucleotides: 17. Germline-derived CDR1 and CDR2 are SNHLY and FYNNEI. CDR3 length equals 16 residues.

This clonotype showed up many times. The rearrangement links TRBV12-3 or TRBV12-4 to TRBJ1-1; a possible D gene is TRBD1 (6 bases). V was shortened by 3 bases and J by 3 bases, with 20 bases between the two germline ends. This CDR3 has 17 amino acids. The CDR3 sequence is CASSFRFGTSLYTEAFF. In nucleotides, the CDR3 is TGTGCCAGCAGTTTTCGTTTCGGGACAAGTCTTTACACTGAAGCTTTCTTT.

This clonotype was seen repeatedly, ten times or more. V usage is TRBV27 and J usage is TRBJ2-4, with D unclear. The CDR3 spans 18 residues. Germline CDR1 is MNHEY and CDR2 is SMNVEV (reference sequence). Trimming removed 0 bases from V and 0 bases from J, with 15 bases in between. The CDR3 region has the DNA TGTGCCAGCAGTTTATCGACGCCGACGGACCTAGCCAAAAACATTCAGTACTTC. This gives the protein CASSLSTPTDLAKNIQYF.

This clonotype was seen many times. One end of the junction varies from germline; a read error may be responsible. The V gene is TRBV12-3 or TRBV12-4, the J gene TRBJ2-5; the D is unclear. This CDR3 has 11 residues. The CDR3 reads CASGLFETQYF. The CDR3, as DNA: TGTGCCAGCGGTTTGTTTGAGACCCAGTACTTC.

The CDR3 loop reads CASSLVGSAKNIQYF. In nucleotides, the CDR3 is TGTGCCAGCAGTCTAGTAGGCTCTGCCAAAAACATTCAGTACTTC. The chain links TRBV7-8 to TRBJ2-4; the D is unclear. Germline values: CDR1 SGHVS, CDR2 FQNEAQ. V was trimmed by 6 bases and J by 1 base, leaving 13 bases between them. CDR3 length: 15 amino acids.

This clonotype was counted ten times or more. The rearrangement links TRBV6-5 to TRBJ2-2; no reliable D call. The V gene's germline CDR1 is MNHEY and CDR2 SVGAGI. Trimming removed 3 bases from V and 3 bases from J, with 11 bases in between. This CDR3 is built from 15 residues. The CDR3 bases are TGTGCCAGCAGTTATCGGCGTCGGTACACCGGGGAGCTGTTTTTT. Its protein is CASSYRRRYTGELFF.